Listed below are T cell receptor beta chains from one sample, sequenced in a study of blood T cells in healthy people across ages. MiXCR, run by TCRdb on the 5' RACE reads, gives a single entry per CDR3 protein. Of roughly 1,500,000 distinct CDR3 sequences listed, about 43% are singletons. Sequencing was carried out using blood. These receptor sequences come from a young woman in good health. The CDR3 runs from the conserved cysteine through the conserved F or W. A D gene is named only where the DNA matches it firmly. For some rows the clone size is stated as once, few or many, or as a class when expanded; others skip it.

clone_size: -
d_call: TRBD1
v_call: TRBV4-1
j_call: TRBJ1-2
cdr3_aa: CASSQVTGGSNYGYTF
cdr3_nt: TGCGCCAGCAGCCAGGTGACAGGGGGATCTAACTATGGCTACACCTTC

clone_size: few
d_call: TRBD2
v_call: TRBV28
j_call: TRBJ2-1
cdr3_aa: CASSTSGRGNEQFF
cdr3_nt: TGTGCCAGCAGCACTAGCGGGAGGGGGAATGAGCAGTTCTTC

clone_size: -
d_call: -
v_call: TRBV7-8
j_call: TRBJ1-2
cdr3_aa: CASSPVDNYGYTF
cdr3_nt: TGTGCCAGCAGCCCAGTAGACAACTATGGCTACACCTTC

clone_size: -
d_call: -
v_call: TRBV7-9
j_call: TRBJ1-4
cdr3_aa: CASSSDAAKAREKLFF
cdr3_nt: TGTGCCAGCAGCTCCGATGCGGCCAAGGCCAGAGAAAAACTGTTTTTT

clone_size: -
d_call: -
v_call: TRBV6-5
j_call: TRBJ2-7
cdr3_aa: CASSALGGRYNEQYF
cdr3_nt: TGTGCCAGCAGCGCCTTGGGGGGGCGATACAATGAGCAGTACTTC

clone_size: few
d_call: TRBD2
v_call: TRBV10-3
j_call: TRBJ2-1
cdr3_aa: CAVSEASGGAYNEQFF
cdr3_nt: TGTGCCGTCAGTGAGGCTAGCGGGGGGGCCTACAATGAGCAGTTCTTC

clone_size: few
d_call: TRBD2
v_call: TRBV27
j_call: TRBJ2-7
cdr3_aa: CASSLSSGRSYEQYF
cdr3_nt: TGTGCCAGCAGTTTATCAAGCGGGAGAAGCTACGAGCAGTACTTC

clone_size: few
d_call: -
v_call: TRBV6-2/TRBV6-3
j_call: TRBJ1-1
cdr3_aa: CASSYGTLGTEAFF
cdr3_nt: TGTGCCAGCAGTTATGGCACCCTGGGGACTGAAGCTTTCTTT

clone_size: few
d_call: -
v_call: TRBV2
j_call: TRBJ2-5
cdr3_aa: CASRPHDLYNEQYF
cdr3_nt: TGTGCCAGCAGGCCGCACGACTTGTACAATGAGCAGTACTTC

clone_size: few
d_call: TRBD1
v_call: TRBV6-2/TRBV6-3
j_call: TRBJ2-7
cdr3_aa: CASSYTTGAQTYEQYF
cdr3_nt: TGTGCCAGCAGTTACACAACAGGGGCCCAAACCTACGAGCAGTACTTC

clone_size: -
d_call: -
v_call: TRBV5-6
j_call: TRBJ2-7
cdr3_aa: CASSVGHLLGQYF
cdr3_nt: TGTGCCAGCAGCGTGGGACACCTTCTGGGGCAGTACTTC

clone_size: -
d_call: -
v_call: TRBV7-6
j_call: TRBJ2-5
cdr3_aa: CASSLVAAPDSETQYF
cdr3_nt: TGTGCCAGCAGCTTAGTAGCGGCACCTGATTCGGAGACCCAGTACTTC

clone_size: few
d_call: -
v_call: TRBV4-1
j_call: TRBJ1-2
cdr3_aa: CASSQGRLGGNYGYTF
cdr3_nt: TGCGCCAGCAGCCAAGGCCGCCTGGGGGGGAACTATGGCTACACCTTC

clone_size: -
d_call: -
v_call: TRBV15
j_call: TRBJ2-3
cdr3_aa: CATSRGNSGSTDTQYF
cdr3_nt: TGTGCCACCAGCAGAGGCAATTCGGGGAGCACAGATACGCAGTATTTT

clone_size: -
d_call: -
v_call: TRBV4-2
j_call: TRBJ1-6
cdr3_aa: CASSQPPIHSPLHF
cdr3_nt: TGTGCCAGCAGCCAACCCCCGATACATTCACCCCTCCACTTT

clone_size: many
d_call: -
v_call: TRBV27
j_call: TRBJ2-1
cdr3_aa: CASSPGAVHNEQFF
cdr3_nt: TGTGCCAGCAGTCCTGGCGCCGTACACAATGAGCAGTTCTTC

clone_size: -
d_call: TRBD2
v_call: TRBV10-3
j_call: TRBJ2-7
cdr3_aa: CAISSSGSANEQYF
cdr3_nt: TGTGCCATCAGTAGTAGCGGGAGCGCCAACGAGCAGTACTTC

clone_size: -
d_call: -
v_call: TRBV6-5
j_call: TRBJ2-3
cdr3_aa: CASSYSLRPDTQYF
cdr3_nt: TGTGCCAGCAGTTACTCGCTGAGGCCAGATACGCAGTATTTT

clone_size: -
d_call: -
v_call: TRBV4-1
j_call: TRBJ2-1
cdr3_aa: CASSPGDIYNEQFF
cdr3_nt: TGCGCCAGCAGCCCAGGAGACATCTACAATGAGCAGTTCTTC

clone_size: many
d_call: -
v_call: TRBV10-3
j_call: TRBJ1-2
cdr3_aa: CAISESGTHYGYTF
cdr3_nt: TGTGCCATCAGTGAGTCGGGGACTCACTATGGCTACACCTTC

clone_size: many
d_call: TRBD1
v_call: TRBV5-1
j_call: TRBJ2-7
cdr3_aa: CASSSSTGENEQYF
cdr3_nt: TGCGCCAGCAGCTCGAGTACAGGGGAGAACGAGCAGTACTTC

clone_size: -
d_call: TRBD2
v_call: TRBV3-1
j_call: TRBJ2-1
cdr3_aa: CASSPQTSDYNEQFF
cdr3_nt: TGTGCCAGCAGCCCCCAGACTAGCGACTACAATGAGCAGTTCTTC

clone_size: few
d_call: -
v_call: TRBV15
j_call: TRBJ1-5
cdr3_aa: CATTQGDQPQHF
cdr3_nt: TGTGCCACTACTCAAGGGGACCAGCCCCAGCATTTT

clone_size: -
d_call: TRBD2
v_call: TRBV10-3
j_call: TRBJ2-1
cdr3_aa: CAISGGLADPEGSYNEQFF
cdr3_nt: TGTGCCATCAGTGGGGGACTAGCGGACCCAGAAGGATCCTACAATGAGCAGTTCTTC

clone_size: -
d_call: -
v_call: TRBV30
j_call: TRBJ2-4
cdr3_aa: CAWSVGGEQNIQYF
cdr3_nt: TGTGCCTGGAGTGTTGGAGGGGAGCAAAACATTCAGTACTTC

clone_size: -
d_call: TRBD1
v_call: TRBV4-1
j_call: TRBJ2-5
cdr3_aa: CASSTVTGDQETQYF
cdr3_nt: TGCGCCAGCAGCACCGTTACAGGGGACCAAGAGACCCAGTACTTC